Described below is a single T cell receptor beta chain sequence and its context. The V end lost 6 bases, the J end lost 8 bases, and 17 bases lay between the germline ends. Germline V gene sequence: CDR1 WNHNN, CDR2 SYGVQD (reference sequence). The CDR3 spans 15 residues. The sample comes from a study of blood T cell repertoires in COVID-19. For the study at large: Samples representing acute and convalescent COVID-19 were sourced from the United States, Italy and Spain. T cells, B-cell-depleted T cells, or PBMCs supplied cDNA or gDNA.

Original processing methods: Reference gene primers were amplified, and this amplification served to estimate nucleated cell counts. Generated by immunoSEQ multiplex PCR, the TCRdb table keeps only in-frame clones and is missing some. The DNA was the basis for D and trimming; V, J and clone size are from that table. The repertoire holds 150,000 or so clones, with more than 60% as singletons. The chain has TRBV10-1 and TRBJ1-6, with unresolved D. This receptor was obtained from a woman between 50 and 59 years old with active or convalescent COVID-19. Sequenced sample: peripheral blood. The CDR3 sequence is CASSDIALIDSPLHF. As DNA, the CDR3 is TGCGCCAGCAGCGACATCGCACTTATAGATTCACCCCTCCACTTT.